This TCR beta chain was retrieved from a study of Ad26.COV2.S vaccination and SARS-CoV-2 variants. Study-wide context: Donor got 5x10^10 or 1x10^11 viral particles of Ad26.COV2.S.

Assay: immunoSEQ multiplex PCR; the TCRdb copy retains only in-frame clones and omits some. The table records about 680,000 clones, 80% to 90% of them present only once. From germline, CDR1 is MGHDK and CDR2 SYGVNS. V was pared by 5 bases and J by 4 bases, with 20 bases between. The CDR3 consists of 17 residues. Treatment of the sample: around 19 received Ad26.COV2.S at low or high dose, single or two shots; 5 received placebo; per-sample allocation not given. After the first vaccine or placebo injection, samples were drawn on day 63. Donation came from an adult in Boston who was aged 18-55 years. This TCR was sampled from a person aged 18-60 years who received the Ad26.COV2.S COVID-19 vaccine or a placebo. The chain has TRBV25-1 and TRBJ2-2; D is perhaps TRBD2 (7 bases). The specimen was peripheral blood, collected in a trial of Ad26.COV2.S vaccine versus placebo. CDR3 DNA sequence: TGTGCCAGCAGTCCGTCGGGGGGCTTAAGCCCCACCGGGGAGCTGTTTTTT. Its translation is CASSPSGGLSPTGELFF.